This section outlines one T cell receptor (beta chain) sequence together with its context. Its antigen is unknown. The sample comes from a study of cytomegalovirus exposure and HLA in healthy donors. PCR was performed using 60 Vbeta and 13 Jbeta primers. The assay was immunoSEQ multiplex PCR, and TCRdb's table has in-frame clones only and misses some. This table has under 200,000 clones, around 68% appearing once. Overall study results and limits: After further analysis at a later stage, 16,951 TCR beta sequences were associated with HLA alleles at 0.05 false discovery rate.

Germline CDR1 is MNHEY and CDR2 is SVGAGI. The CDR3 is 16 amino acids. V dropped 2 bases and J dropped 1 base, with 12 bases sitting between them. The rearrangement uses TRBV6-5 and TRBJ2-4; a possible D gene is TRBD1 (6 bases). The receptor's source is a man aged 35-49 years in good health and CMV-seronegative. The sample was PBMCs. In nucleotides, the CDR3 is TGTGCCAGCAGTTACGACAGGCACGGGGCCAAAAACATTCAGTACTTC. It encodes CASSYDRHGAKNIQYF.